This TCR beta chain derives from a study of T cell responses to AZD1222 COVID-19 vaccine. Findings of the study overall: Seropositivity was recorded at baseline in only a handful of AZD1222 recipients. Rises in breadth and depth of Spike-specific TCRs came after two AZD1222 doses. Donors, mostly white British, included more females; clonal diversity was possibly underestimated.

Sequencing was performed with immunoSEQ multiplex PCR; in TCRdb, only in-frame clones are kept and a portion is missing. This table holds around 270,000 clones, 94% found once. Trimming cost V 2 bases and J 4 bases; bases outside gene matches: 3. Looked up from germline, CDR1 is KGHSH and CDR2 is LQKENI. The CDR3 spans 15 residues. On this clone: Antigen specificity is unknown.

Sequenced material: peripheral blood, taken 28 days after the second AZD1222 dose. This chain links TRBV18 with TRBJ1-4; 8 nucleotides line up with TRBD1. This TCR was recovered from an adult who received the AZD1222 COVID-19 vaccine. The CDR3 is CASSPGQGLNEKLFF. The CDR3 DNA follows: TGTGCCAGCTCACCAGGACAGGGCCTTAATGAAAAACTGTTTTTT.